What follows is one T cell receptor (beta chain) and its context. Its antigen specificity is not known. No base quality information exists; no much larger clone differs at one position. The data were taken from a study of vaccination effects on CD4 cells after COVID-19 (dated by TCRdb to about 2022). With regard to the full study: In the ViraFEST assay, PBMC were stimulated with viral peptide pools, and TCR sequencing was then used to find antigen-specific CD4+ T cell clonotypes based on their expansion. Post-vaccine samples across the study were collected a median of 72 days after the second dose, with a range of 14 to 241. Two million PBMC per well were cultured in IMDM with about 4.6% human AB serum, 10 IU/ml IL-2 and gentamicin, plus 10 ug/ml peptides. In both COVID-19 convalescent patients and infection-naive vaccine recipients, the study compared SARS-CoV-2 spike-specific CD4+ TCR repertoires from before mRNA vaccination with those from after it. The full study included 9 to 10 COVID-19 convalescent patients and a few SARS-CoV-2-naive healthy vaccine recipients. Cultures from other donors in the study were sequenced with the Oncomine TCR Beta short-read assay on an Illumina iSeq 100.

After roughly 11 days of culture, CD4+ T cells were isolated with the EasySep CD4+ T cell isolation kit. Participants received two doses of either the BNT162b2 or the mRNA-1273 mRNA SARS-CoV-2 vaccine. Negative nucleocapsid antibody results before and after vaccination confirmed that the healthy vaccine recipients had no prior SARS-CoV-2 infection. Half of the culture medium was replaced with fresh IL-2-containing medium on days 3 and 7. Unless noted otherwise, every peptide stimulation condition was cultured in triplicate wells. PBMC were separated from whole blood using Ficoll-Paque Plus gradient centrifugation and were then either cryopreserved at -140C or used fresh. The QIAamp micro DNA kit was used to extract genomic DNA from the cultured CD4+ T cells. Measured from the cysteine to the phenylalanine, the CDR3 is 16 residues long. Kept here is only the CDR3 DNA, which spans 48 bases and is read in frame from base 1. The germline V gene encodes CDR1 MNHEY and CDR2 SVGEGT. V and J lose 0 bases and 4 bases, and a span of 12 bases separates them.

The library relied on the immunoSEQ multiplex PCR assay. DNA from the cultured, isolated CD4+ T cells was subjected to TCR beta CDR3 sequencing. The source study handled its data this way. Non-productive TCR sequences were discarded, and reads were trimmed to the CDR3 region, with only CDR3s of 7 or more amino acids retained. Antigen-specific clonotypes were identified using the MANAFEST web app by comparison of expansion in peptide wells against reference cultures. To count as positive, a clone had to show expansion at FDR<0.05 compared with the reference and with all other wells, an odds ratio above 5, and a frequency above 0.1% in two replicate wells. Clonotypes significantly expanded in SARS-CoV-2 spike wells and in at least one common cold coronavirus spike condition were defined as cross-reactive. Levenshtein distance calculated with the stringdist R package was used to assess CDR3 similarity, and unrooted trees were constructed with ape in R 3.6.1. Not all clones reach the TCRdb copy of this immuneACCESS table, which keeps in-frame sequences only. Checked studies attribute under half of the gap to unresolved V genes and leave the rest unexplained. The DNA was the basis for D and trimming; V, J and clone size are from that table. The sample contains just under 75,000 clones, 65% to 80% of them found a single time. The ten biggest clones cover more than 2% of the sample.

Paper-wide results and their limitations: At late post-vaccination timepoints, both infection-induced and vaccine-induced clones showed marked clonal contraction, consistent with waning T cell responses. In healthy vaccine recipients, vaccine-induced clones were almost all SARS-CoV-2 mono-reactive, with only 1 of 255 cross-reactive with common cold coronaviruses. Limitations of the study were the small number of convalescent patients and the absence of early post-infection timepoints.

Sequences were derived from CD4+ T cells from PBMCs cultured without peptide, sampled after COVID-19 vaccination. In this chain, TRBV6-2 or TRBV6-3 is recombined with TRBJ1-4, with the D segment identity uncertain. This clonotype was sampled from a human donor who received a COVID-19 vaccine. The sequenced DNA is TGTGCCAGCAGTTACTCGAAATACGGAAATAATGAAAAACTGTTTTTT. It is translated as CASSYSKYGNNEKLFF.